This TCR beta chain originates from a study of T cell changes during pregnancy in multiple sclerosis. Repertoires were generated with immunoSEQ multiplex PCR, while TCRdb's copy carries only in-frame clones and drops some. The sample lists 25,000 to 40,000 clones, 89% seen once, with around 10% in the top ten. This TCR came from a female donor with multiple sclerosis, enrolled in a pregnancy study. The sample was CD8+ T cells from peripheral blood mononuclear cells, taken in the third trimester of pregnancy.

The CDR3: CASSLVRGEQFF. The DNA for the CDR3 is TGTGCCAGCAGCTTAGTCAGGGGGGAGCAGTTCTTC. The rearrangement links TRBV7-2 to TRBJ2-1; 7 bases match TRBD1. Germline V gives CDR1 SGHTA, CDR2 FQGNSA. V lost 1 base, J lost 10 bases, and 1 base stayed unmatched. This CDR3 has 12 amino acids.